One sample yielded the 23 T cell receptor beta chains listed below, sequenced in a study of shared clonotypes between healthy human individuals. The naive CD8 population came from CD45RO-negative cells selected for CCR7, without terminally differentiated effector memory CD45RA+ cells. Libraries were prepared by immunoSEQ multiplex PCR; TCRdb keeps only in-frame clonotypes and omits some of them. The sample has around 2.1 million clones; more than 85% are singletons. Sequencing input: naive CD8+ T cells from PBMCs. These TCRs come from a man younger than 35 in good health. Some clones in this sample may be carry-over from other donors' samples.

The chain has TRBV4-3 and TRBJ2-3; 7 nucleotides line up with TRBD2. The V gene end was trimmed by 1 base and the J gene end by 3 bases; junction bases not matched to a gene: 7. CDR1 is LGHNA and CDR2 is YSLEER in the germline V gene. CDR3 length: 16 residues. In nucleotides, the CDR3 is TGCGCCAGCAGCCAAGCCCCGACCGGGGGGACAGATACGCAGTATTTT. Translating gives CASSQAPTGGTDTQYF.

The chain recombines TRBV7-3 with TRBJ2-6, with TRBD2 identical over 11 bases. The ends lost 5 bases at V and 0 bases at J; junction bases unmatched: 6. Germline assignment: CDR1 SGHTA and CDR2 FQGTGA. This CDR3 has 18 residues. The CDR3, as DNA: TGTGCCAGCAGCCCCGGACTAGCGGGTCCCTCTGGGGCCAACGTCCTGACTTTC. Translating it yields CASSPGLAGPSGANVLTF.

Comment on this clone: The sample has other DNA sequences that encode this CDR3 too. V usage is TRBV5-1 and J usage is TRBJ2-7, with D possibly being TRBD2 (5 bases). The V end was cut by 2 bases, the J end by 2 bases, with 5 bases between. Germline CDR1 SGHRS, CDR2 YFSETQ. The CDR3 contains 12 residues. The CDR3 reads CASSFGAYEQYF. The CDR3 coding sequence is TGCGCCAGCAGCTTCGGGGCCTACGAGCAGTACTTC.

CDR3 protein: CASSLDSAGLAVNEQFF. The CDR3 coding sequence is TGTGCCAGCAGCTTAGACTCGGCGGGATTGGCCGTTAATGAGCAGTTCTTC. This chain uses TRBV7-9 with TRBJ2-1; a weak D match, TRBD2 (6 bases). Trimming took off 1 base at V and 7 bases at J, with 20 bases between the two ends. Germline loops: CDR1 SEHNR, CDR2 FQNEAQ (reference sequence). There are 17 residues in the CDR3.

This clone was found once. The V and J genes are TRBV9 and TRBJ2-2; TRBD2 aligns across 11 bases. The CDR3 has 16 residues. CDR1 and CDR2 from the germline V gene are SGDLS and YYNGEE. Trimming removed 4 bases from V and 4 bases from J; junction bases left unmatched: 6. The CDR3 coding sequence is TGTGCCAGCAGCACCCGGACTAGCGGGCTCACCGGGGAGCTGTTTTTT. This encodes CASSTRTSGLTGELFF.

The rearrangement uses TRBV10-2 and TRBJ1-2; D might be TRBD1 (6 bases). Trimming removed 3 bases at V and 2 bases at J, with 13 bases between. Germline V gene lookup returns CDR1 WSHSY and CDR2 SAAADI. The CDR3 is 15 amino acids. The CDR3 protein is CASSERGQWNYGYTF. The CDR3 DNA sequence: TGCGCCAGCAGTGAACGCGGACAGTGGAACTATGGCTACACCTTC.

The CDR3 nucleotides read TGTGCCAGCAGCTTGGCGGGGGGAAAGGCCGGGGAGCTGTTTTTT. As protein: CASSLAGGKAGELFF. The rearrangement joins TRBV5-6 to TRBJ2-2; 7 bases line up with TRBD2. Germline CDR1 is SGHDT and CDR2 is YYEEEE. The CDR3 has 15 amino acids. V lost 0 bases, J lost 6 bases, and 5 bases stayed unmatched.

The V call is TRBV9, the J call TRBJ1-1; D is perhaps TRBD1 (6 bases). CDR3 length: 17 residues. CDR1 is SGDLS, CDR2 YYNGEE, per germline. Trimming pared 0 bases from V and 4 bases from J, leaving 19 bases between. The DNA of the CDR3 is TGTGCCAGCAGCGTAGCCCGGGGGGGCCTCGCGGGCACTGAAGCTTTCTTT. This encodes CASSVARGGLAGTEAFF.

This clone showed up just once. V and J are TRBV9 and TRBJ2-2, with 7 positions matching TRBD2. J lost 4 bases, V lost 0 bases, and 9 bases had no gene match. This CDR3 has 17 residues. Germline values: CDR1 SGDLS, CDR2 YYNGEE. The CDR3 DNA reads as TGTGCCAGCAGCGTAGCCCGCGGGAGCTCGACCACCGGGGAGCTGTTTTTT. It yields the protein CASSVARGSSTTGELFF.

V and J are TRBV21-1 and TRBJ1-3. TRBV21-1 is recorded as a pseudogene. The length of the CDR3 is 14 residues. Here the CDR3 reads CLLSGTLTGNTIYF. DNA of the CDR3: TGCCTGCTCTCAGGGACTCTGACTGGAAACACCATATATTTT.

This clone occurred once. V gene TRBV27 combines with J gene TRBJ2-7; 8 positions match TRBD2. The CDR3 runs to 16 residues. The V gene's germline CDR1 is MNHEY and CDR2 SMNVEV (reference sequence). After removal of 6 bases from V and 0 bases from J, the junction contained 10 bases not matched to a gene. CDR3 DNA sequence: TGTGCCAGCAGCCCTATCACTAGCGGCCCCTCCTACGAGCAGTACTTC. It translates to CASSPITSGPSYEQYF.

The chain links TRBV6-1 to TRBJ2-7, with 11 bases that match TRBD1. The ends lost 6 bases at V and 6 bases at J; junction bases unmatched: 4. From germline, CDR1 is MNHNS and CDR2 SASEGT. This CDR3 has 13 residues. The CDR3 spells CASRGTGGIEQYF. In DNA form, the CDR3 reads TGTGCCAGCAGAGGGACAGGGGGAATCGAGCAGTACTTC.

The count of this clone is one. This rearrangement joins TRBV2 to TRBJ2-1; the match to TRBD2 covers 8 bases. V dropped 10 bases and J dropped 8; count of bases not matched to a gene: 13. This CDR3 spans 14 amino acids. The germline gives CDR1 SNHLY, CDR2 FYNNEI. CDR3 DNA: TGTGCCATCCCCGGGGGGGAGCAGGTGGATGAGCAGTTCTTC. It yields the protein CAIPGGEQVDEQFF.

As DNA, the CDR3 is TGTGCCAGCAGCCTACCCTCCGAGCGGCCTTACAATGAGCAGTTCTTC. Translation gives CASSLPSERPYNEQFF. This chain links TRBV13 with TRBJ2-1; D perhaps matches TRBD2 (5 bases). The CDR3 runs 16 residues. V was pared by 5 bases and J by 4 bases, with 18 bases between. From germline, CDR1 is PRHDT and CDR2 FYEKMQ (reference sequence).

The J gene is TRBJ2-1, the V gene TRBV7-9, with D possibly matching TRBD2 (5 bases). Germline lookup yields CDR1 SEHNR and CDR2 FQNEAQ (reference sequence). Deletions cut 4 bases from V and 7 bases from J, with 20 bases between. CDR3 length: 16 amino acids. In nucleotides, the CDR3 is TGTGCCAGCAGCTCGGGCCATACGGACTTTCGGAATGAGCAGTTCTTC. Translation gives CASSSGHTDFRNEQFF.

V is TRBV2 and J is TRBJ2-7, with no clear D. This CDR3 is built from 11 residues. Germline V gene lookup returns CDR1 SNHLY and CDR2 FYNNEI. The V gene lost 8 bases and the J gene lost 3 bases, with 8 bases spanning the gap. The CDR3, as DNA: TGTGCCAGCTCGATAAACTACGAGCAGTACTTC. Protein sequence: CASSINYEQYF.

This chain uses TRBV19 with TRBJ2-7, with D maybe TRBD1 (6 bases). Per germline, CDR1 LNHDA and CDR2 SQIVND (reference sequence). CDR3 length equals 13 residues. The V and J ends lost 5 bases and 5 bases respectively, with 13 bases between them. CDR3 sequence (DNA): TGTGCCAGTAGTCCCTCAGGGGACCACGAGCAGTACTTC. Its protein is CASSPSGDHEQYF.

The V gene is TRBV9, the J gene TRBJ2-7; D might be TRBD1 (5 bases). V was clipped by 2 bases and J by 6 bases, with 15 bases between them. CDR3 length: 14 amino acids. CDR1 is SGDLS, CDR2 YYNGEE, per germline. CDR3 DNA: TGTGCCAGCAGCGTTAGCACTCAGGGTCCCGAGCAGTACTTC. Protein sequence: CASSVSTQGPEQYF.

The V and J genes are TRBV18 and TRBJ2-1; TRBD2 aligns across 11 bases. Germline V gene lookup returns CDR1 KGHSH and CDR2 LQKENI. The CDR3 extends over 20 amino acids. Trimming removed 1 base from V and 4 bases from J; junction bases left unmatched: 15. CDR3 DNA sequence: TGTGCCAGCTCACCACTTCATAAAGGGGTAGCGGGAGGGCCGTACAATGAGCAGTTCTTC. Translated: CASSPLHKGVAGGPYNEQFF.

The J gene is TRBJ2-5, the V gene TRBV7-2, with D tentatively TRBD1 or TRBD2 (5 bases each). CDR1 is SGHTA and CDR2 is FQGNSA in the germline V gene. The CDR3 length is 16 residues. The V end lost 4 bases, the J end lost 1 base, and 16 bases lay between the germline ends. The CDR3 loop is CASSSRARGPQETQYF. As DNA, the CDR3 is TGTGCCAGCAGCTCGAGAGCCCGGGGCCCCCAAGAGACCCAGTACTTC.

The gene calls are TRBV6-1 and TRBJ2-7; D perhaps matches TRBD1 (6 bases). V lost 7 bases, J lost 3 bases, and 10 bases lay in between. Germline V CDR1 and CDR2: MNHNS, SASEGT. The CDR3 runs to 12 residues. The CDR3 DNA sequence: TGTGCCAGCAAAAGGGGGAGCTACGAGCAGTACTTC. Translating gives CASKRGSYEQYF.

Regarding this clone: In the same sample, other DNA sequences code for this CDR3. The chain links TRBV5-1 to TRBJ1-1; D is ambiguous. Germline V gene sequence: CDR1 SGHRS, CDR2 YFSETQ. V dropped 0 bases and J dropped 1 base, with 4 bases sitting between them. CDR3 length: 13 residues. The DNA for the CDR3 is TGCGCCAGCAGCTTGGGACCGAACACTGAAGCTTTCTTT. It translates to CASSLGPNTEAFF.

The chain combines TRBV6-1 with TRBJ2-3; D is perhaps TRBD1 or TRBD2 (5 bases each). Germline V lookup: CDR1 MNHNS, CDR2 SASEGT. Trimming left V 11 bases short and J 2 bases short, with 20 bases between. This CDR3 has 15 amino acids. The CDR3 region is CAHSSGDVVTDTQYF. DNA of the CDR3: TGTGCCCACAGCAGTGGGGACGTTGTCACAGATACGCAGTATTTT.